This T cell receptor beta chain is from a study of blood T cell repertoires in COVID-19. Turning to the study itself: COVID-19 samples from acute and convalescent phases originated in the United States, Italy and Spain. The cDNA or gDNA used as material had been derived from T cells, B-cell-depleted T cells, or PBMCs.

Authors' data handling: Scientists estimated how many nucleated cells there were by amplifying reference gene primers. TCRdb keeps only in-frame clones here, not all; method: immunoSEQ multiplex PCR. V and J calls and clone size are as listed in that table; D and trimming were resolved from the DNA. The sample records approximately 92,000 clones, about 80% being singletons. The germline gives CDR1 KGHSH, CDR2 LQKENI. Trimming shortened V by 1 base and J by 2 bases, and 17 bases separated the two germline ends. The CDR3 is made up of 17 amino acids. V is TRBV18 and J is TRBJ1-2, with D possibly being TRBD1 (6 bases). The source is a man aged 55 to 70 with acute or convalescent COVID-19. The sequencing input was peripheral blood. CDR3 in amino acids: CASSPRPGGGENYGYTF. For the CDR3, the DNA is TGTGCCAGCTCACCACGTCCTGGTGGGGGCGAGAACTATGGCTACACCTTC.